The clone carrying this T cell receptor beta chain was observed a few times. Antigen unknown. Generated by immunoSEQ multiplex PCR, the TCRdb table keeps only in-frame clones and is missing some. The sample carries about 5,100 clones, just under 40% recorded once. Treatment meaning: randomized to nivolumab then ipilimumab (arm A) or the reverse (arm B). This entry belongs to a study of sequential checkpoint blockade in melanoma. Across the whole study: First-line arms were nivolumab then ipilimumab, or the reverse, randomized 1:1. Maintenance nivolumab came after either treatment sequence. Matched biopsies came pretreatment and at week 13 for about 24 patients.

Findings and limits, study-wide: PD-L1 staining and CD8+ counts, not mutational load, tracked tumor T-cell clonality.

This CDR3 has 13 residues. Germline values: CDR1 GTSNPN, CDR2 SVGIG (reference sequence). V dropped 3 bases and J dropped 2 bases, with 11 bases sitting between them. The gene calls are TRBV30 and TRBJ2-7, with D tentatively TRBD1 (5 bases). The sequence was obtained from a human donor with melanoma. Sample: tumor tissue (inferred from file names), taken from a patient given nivolumab and ipilimumab in sequence. The CDR3 nucleotides are TGTGCCTGGAGGCGGATGGGGCCCTACGAGCAGTACTTC. This sequence encodes CAWRRMGPYEQYF. The whole variable domain, filled in from reference TRBV30 and TRBJ2-7, reads SQTIHQWPATLVQPVGSPLSLECTVEGTSNPNLYWYRQAAGRGLQLLFYSVGIGQISSEVPQNLSASRPQDRQFILSSKKLLLSDSGFYLCAWRRMGPYEQYFGPGTRLTVT.